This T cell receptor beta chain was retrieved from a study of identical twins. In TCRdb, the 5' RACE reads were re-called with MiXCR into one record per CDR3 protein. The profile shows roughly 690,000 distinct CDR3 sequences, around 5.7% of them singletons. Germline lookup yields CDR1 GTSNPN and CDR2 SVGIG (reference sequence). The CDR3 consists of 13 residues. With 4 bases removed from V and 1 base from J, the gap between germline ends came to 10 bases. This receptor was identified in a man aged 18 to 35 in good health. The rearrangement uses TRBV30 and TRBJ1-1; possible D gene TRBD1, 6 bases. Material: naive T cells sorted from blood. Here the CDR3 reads CAWKDRPNTEAFF. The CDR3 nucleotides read TGTGCCTGGAAGGACAGACCGAACACTGAAGCTTTCTTT.